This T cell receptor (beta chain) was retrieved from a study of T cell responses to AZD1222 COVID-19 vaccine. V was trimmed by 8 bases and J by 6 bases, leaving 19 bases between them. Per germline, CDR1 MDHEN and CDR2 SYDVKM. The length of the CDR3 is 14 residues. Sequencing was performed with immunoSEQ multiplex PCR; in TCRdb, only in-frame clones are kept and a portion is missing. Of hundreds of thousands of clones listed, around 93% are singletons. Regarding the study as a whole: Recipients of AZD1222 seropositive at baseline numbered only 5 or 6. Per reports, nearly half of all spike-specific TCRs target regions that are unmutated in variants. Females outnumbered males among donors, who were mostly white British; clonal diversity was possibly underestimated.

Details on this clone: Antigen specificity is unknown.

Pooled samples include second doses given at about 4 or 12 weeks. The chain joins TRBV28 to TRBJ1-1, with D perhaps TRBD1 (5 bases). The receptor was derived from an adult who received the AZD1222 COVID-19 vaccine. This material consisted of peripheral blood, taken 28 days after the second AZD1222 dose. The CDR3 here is CASVPPAGSPEAFF. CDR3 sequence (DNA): TGTGCCAGCGTCCCCCCTGCAGGGTCCCCTGAAGCTTTCTTT.